This TCR beta chain comes out of a study of T cell clonality in common variable immunodeficiency. Sequencing used immunoSEQ multiplex PCR; TCRdb keeps in-frame clones, though not all of them. The sample gives approximately 42,000 clones, none seen only once, and the top ten clones hold under 1.5%. Of note for this clone: The read is 3 residues too short to cover the CDR3 end, so that end is filled in from the germline J gene.

The CDR3 has 13 amino acids. V lost 8 bases, J lost 5 bases, and 15 bases lay in between. Per germline, CDR1 MGHDK and CDR2 SYGVNS. What was sequenced was peripheral blood mononuclear cells. The TCR originated in a person between 18 and 75 years old in good health. The chain couples TRBV25-1 to TRBJ2-5; either TRBD1 or TRBD2 may supply D (7 bases each). CDR3 in amino acids: CASGEGARETQYF. CDR3 bases read: TGTGCCAGCGGGGAGGGGGCGCGGGAGACC.